Listed below are T cell receptor beta chains from one sample, sequenced in a study of cytomegalovirus exposure and HLA in healthy donors. Clones were sequenced by immunoSEQ multiplex PCR, and TCRdb holds only the in-frame ones, with some missing. Of 200,000 or so clones in the sample, 65% to 85% are singletons; the top ten hold 2.5% to 3.5%. Material: PBMCs. These receptors were collected from a man younger than 40 in good health and CMV-seronegative. Each CDR3 is given with its conserved first and last residue. D genes are given only for firm matches. Not every row has a clone size; where given, it reads once, few, many or a size class.

>-|TRBD1|TRBV4-3|TRBJ2-7
CASSQIRGGDYEQYF
TGCGCCAGCAGCCAAATTAGAGGGGGCGACTACGAGCAGTACTTC
>few|TRBD2|TRBV7-9|TRBJ2-3
CASSLGGGADTQYF
TGTGCCAGCAGCTTAGGTGGGGGGGCAGATACGCAGTATTTT
>-|TRBD2|TRBV27|TRBJ2-5
CASSLLAGGPETQYF
TGTGCCAGCAGTTTACTAGCGGGGGGACCAGAGACCCAGTACTTC
>-|-|TRBV29-1|TRBJ2-3
CATGNTDTQYF
TGCGCTACAGGGAACACAGATACGCAGTATTTT
>-|-|TRBV2|TRBJ2-5
CASSERTGGVTQYF
TGTGCCAGCAGTGAAAGGACAGGCGGGGTGACCCAGTACTTC
>-|-|TRBV7-2|TRBJ1-2
CASSLVSDYGYTF
TGTGCCAGCAGCTTAGTCAGCGACTATGGCTACACCTTC
>-|TRBD2|TRBV28|TRBJ2-1
CASSSGGGYNEQFF
TGTGCCAGCAGTTCCGGGGGGGGTTACAATGAGCAGTTCTTC
>once|-|TRBV6-6|TRBJ2-5
CASSHGGTQYF
TGTGCCAGCAGTCACGGGGGGACCCAGTACTTC
>-|-|TRBV28|TRBJ1-4
CASTQGLNEKLFF
TGTGCCAGTACGCAGGGGCTTAATGAAAAACTGTTTTTT
>few|-|TRBV27|TRBJ2-2
CASSGGPITGELFF
TGTGCCAGCAGTGGAGGGCCCATCACCGGGGAGCTGTTTTTT
>-|TRBD1|TRBV7-9|TRBJ1-4
CASSSAGTAGEKLFF
TGTGCCAGCAGCTCTGCCGGGACAGCAGGTGAAAAACTGTTTTTT
>-|TRBD2|TRBV7-2|TRBJ2-7
CASSISGTSSYEQYF
TGTGCCAGCAGCATCAGCGGGACCTCCTCCTACGAGCAGTACTTC
>few|TRBD2|TRBV28|TRBJ2-2
CASRSGGNTGELFF
TGTGCCAGCCGCTCGGGGGGAAACACCGGGGAGCTGTTTTTT
>-|TRBD1|TRBV6-6|TRBJ1-2
CASSHGDGDSF
TGTGCCAGCAGTCATGGTGATGGGGACAGCTTC
>few|-|TRBV4-2|TRBJ1-5
CASSQQMGNQPQHF
TGTGCCAGCAGCCAACAGATGGGCAATCAGCCCCAGCATTTT
>-|TRBD1|TRBV7-2|TRBJ1-2
CASSLGPGQGDNYGYTF
TGTGCCAGCAGCTTGGGTCCGGGACAGGGTGACAACTATGGCTACACCTTC
>-|-|TRBV14|TRBJ2-3
CASSHVLGVGTDTQYF
TGTGCCAGCAGCCACGTGTTGGGAGTCGGCACAGATACGCAGTATTTT
>-|TRBD1|TRBV5-1|TRBJ2-6
CASSPGQGLGASVLTF
TGCGCCAGCAGCCCGGGACAGGGTCTCGGGGCCAGCGTCCTGACTTTC
>-|-|TRBV27|TRBJ1-1
CASSLGPYTEAFF
TGTGCCAGCAGTTTAGGCCCGTACACTGAAGCTTTCTTT
>-|TRBD1|TRBV10-3|TRBJ2-1
CAATGQRNNEQFF
TGTGCCGCTACGGGACAGAGAAACAATGAGCAGTTCTTC
>-|-|TRBV7-9|TRBJ2-5
CSSSSETVQETQYF
TGTTCCAGCAGCTCTGAGACAGTACAAGAGACCCAGTACTTC
>-|-|TRBV7-2|TRBJ1-2
CASSLTREGNYGYTF
TGTGCCAGCAGCTTAACGAGGGAGGGTAACTATGGCTACACCTTC
>-|TRBD2|TRBV7-9|TRBJ2-5
CASSPGGTSGSETQYF
TGTGCCAGCAGCCCAGGGGGGACTAGCGGGTCGGAGACCCAGTACTTC
>few|TRBD1|TRBV10-3|TRBJ2-4
CAISRGGPGDIQYF
TGTGCCATCAGTCGAGGGGGCCCAGGAGACATTCAGTACTTC
>-|TRBD1|TRBV18|TRBJ2-7
CASSPRGLYEQYF
TGTGCCAGCTCACCTAGGGGGCTCTACGAGCAGTACTTC
>-|TRBD1|TRBV6-5|TRBJ1-3
CASSYSRTGAQNTIYF
TGTGCCAGCAGTTACTCGAGGACAGGGGCCCAAAACACCATATATTTT
>few|-|TRBV15|TRBJ2-7
CATSRETAGISYEQYF
TGTGCCACCAGCAGAGAAACGGCAGGGATTAGCTACGAGCAGTACTTC